The T cell receptor beta chain under discussion was sequenced for a study of cytomegalovirus exposure and HLA in healthy donors. Primers for the PCR totalled 60 Vbeta and 13 Jbeta. Sequenced by immunoSEQ multiplex PCR; TCRdb stores in-frame clones only, minus some. Altogether around 130,000 clones are present, roughly four fifths being singletons, with the ten largest covering about 1.7%. V was shortened by 2 bases and J by 0 bases, with 7 bases between the two germline ends. CDR3 length equals 15 residues. Germline V CDR1 and CDR2: MGHDK, SYGVNS. The chain carries TRBV25-1 and TRBJ1-4; the D is unclear. The sequencing sample was made of PBMCs. This receptor was taken from a man aged 35 to 55 in good health and CMV-seronegative. Here the CDR3 reads CASSEISSTNEKLFF. CDR3 DNA: TGTGCCAGCAGTGAAATTTCGTCAACTAATGAAAAACTGTTTTTT.